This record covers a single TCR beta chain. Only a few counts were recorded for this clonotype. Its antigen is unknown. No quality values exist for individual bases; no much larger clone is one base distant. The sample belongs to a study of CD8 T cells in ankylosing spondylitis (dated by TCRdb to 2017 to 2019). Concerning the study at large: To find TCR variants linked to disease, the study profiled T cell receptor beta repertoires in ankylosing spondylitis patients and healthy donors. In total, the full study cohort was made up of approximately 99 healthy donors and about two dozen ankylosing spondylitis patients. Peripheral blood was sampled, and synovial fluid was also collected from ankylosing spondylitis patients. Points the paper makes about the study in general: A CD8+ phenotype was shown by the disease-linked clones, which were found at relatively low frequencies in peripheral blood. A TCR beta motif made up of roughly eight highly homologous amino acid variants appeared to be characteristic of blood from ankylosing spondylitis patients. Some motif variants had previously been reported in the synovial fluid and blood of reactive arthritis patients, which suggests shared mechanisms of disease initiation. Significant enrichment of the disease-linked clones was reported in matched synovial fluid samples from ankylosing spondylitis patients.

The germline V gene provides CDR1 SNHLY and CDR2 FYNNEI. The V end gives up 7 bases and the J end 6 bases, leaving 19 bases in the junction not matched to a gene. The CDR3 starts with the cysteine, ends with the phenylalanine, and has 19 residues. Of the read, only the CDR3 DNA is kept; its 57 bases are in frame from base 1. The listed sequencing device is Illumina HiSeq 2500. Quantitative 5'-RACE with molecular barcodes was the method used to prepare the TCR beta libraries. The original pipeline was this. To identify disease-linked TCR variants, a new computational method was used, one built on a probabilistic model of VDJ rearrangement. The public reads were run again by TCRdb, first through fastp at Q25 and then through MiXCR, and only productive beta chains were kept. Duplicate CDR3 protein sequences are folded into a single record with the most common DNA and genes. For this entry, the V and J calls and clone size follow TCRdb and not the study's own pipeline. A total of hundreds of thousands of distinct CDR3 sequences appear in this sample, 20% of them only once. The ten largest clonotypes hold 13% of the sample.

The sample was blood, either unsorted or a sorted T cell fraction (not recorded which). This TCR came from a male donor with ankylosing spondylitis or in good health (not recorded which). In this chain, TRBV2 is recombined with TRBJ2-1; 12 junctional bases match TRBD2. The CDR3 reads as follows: CASKLRYSPSGGGSNEQFF. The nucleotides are TGTGCCAGCAAACTCCGGTATTCCCCTAGCGGGGGGGGAAGCAATGAGCAGTTCTTC.